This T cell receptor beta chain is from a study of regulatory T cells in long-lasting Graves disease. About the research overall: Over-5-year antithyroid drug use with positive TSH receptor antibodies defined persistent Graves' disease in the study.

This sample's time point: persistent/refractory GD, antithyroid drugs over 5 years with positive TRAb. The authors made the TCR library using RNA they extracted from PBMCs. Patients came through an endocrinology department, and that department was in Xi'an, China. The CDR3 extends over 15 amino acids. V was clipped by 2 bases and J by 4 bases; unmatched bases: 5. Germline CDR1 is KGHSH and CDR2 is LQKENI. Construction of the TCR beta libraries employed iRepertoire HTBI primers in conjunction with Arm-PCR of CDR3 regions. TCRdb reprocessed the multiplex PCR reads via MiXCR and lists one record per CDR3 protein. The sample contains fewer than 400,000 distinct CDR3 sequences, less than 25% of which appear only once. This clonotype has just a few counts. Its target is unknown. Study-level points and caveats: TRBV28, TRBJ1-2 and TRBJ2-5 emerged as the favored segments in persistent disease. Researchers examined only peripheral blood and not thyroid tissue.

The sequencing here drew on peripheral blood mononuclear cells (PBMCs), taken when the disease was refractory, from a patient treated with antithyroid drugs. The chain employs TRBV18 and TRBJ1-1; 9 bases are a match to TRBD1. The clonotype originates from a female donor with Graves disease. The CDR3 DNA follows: TGTGCCAGCTCACCAACTAAACAGGGGGCCACTGAAGCTTTCTTT. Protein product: CASSPTKQGATEAFF.